These 16 T cell receptor beta chains originate from one sample sequenced in a study of blood T cell repertoires in COVID-19. Libraries were prepared by immunoSEQ multiplex PCR; TCRdb keeps only in-frame clonotypes and omits some of them. The repertoire has about 230,000 clones, just over 85% of them found once; the top ten carry approximately 10%. Sequencing was carried out using peripheral blood. The receptors derive from a man in his fifties or sixties with COVID-19, enrolled during active disease.

This rearrangement joins TRBV6-5 to TRBJ1-1; D may be TRBD1 (5 bases). The CDR3 has 13 amino acids. Trimming stripped 4 bases from V and 4 bases from J, with 10 bases between. Germline V gene sequence: CDR1 MNHEY, CDR2 SVGAGI. The CDR3 DNA reads TGTGCCAGCAGTTCCCAGGGCGCCACTGAAGCTTTCTTT. Translation gives CASSSQGATEAFF.

This clone was found once. The J gene is TRBJ1-3, the V gene TRBV10-3; D not resolved. Germline CDR1 reads ENHRY; CDR2 reads SYGVKD. This CDR3 is built from 13 residues. Trimming cost V 7 bases and J 0 bases, with 7 bases left between them. The CDR3 DNA follows: TGTGCCATCACAGGCGACTCTGGAAACACCATATATTTT. This translates into CAITGDSGNTIYF.

CDR3 coding DNA: TGTGCCATCAGGACTGACAGGCCGGGAAAAACCGGGGAGCTGTTTTTT. It encodes CAIRTDRPGKTGELFF. J is TRBJ2-2 and V is TRBV10-3, with D possibly TRBD1 on 6 matching bases. The CDR3 runs to 16 residues. Trimming took off 6 bases at V and 5 bases at J, with 19 bases between the two ends. Per germline, CDR1 ENHRY and CDR2 SYGVKD.

The CDR3 reads CASTQGQANGYTF. CDR3 nucleotide sequence: TGTGCCAGTACCCAGGGGCAGGCAAATGGCTACACCTTC. The V gene is TRBV12-3 or TRBV12-4, the J gene TRBJ1-2; weak D call: TRBD1 (6 bases). The CDR3 extends over 13 amino acids. Trimming took off 9 bases at V and 6 bases at J, with 17 bases between the two ends.

The chain uses TRBV19 and TRBJ2-1; D is perhaps TRBD2 (6 bases). The V end lost 0 bases, the J end lost 0 bases, and 15 bases lay between the germline ends. There are 18 residues in the CDR3. Germline assignment: CDR1 LNHDA and CDR2 SQIVND (reference sequence). CDR3 nucleotide sequence: TGTGCCAGTAGTATAGATGTGGGTGGAGGGTTCTCCTACAATGAGCAGTTCTTC. Translated, it gives CASSIDVGGGFSYNEQFF. Based on the CDR3 plus reference TRBV19 and TRBJ2-1, the full variable domain is DGGITQSPKYLFRKEGQNVTLSCEQNLNHDAMYWYRQDPGQGLRLIYYSQIVNDFQKGDIAEGYSVSREKKESFPLTVTSAQKNPTAFYLCASSIDVGGGFSYNEQFFGPGTRLTVL.

The chain recombines TRBV27 with TRBJ1-1, with D hard to call. V was trimmed by 5 bases and J by 1 base, leaving 8 bases between them. The CDR3 runs 13 residues. The germline V gene has CDR1 MNHEY and CDR2 SMNVEV (reference sequence). The CDR3 nucleotides are TGTGCCAGCAGTCCCACCGGGAACACTGAAGCTTTCTTT. Its protein is CASSPTGNTEAFF.

This rearrangement joins TRBV3-1 (or the pseudogene TRBV3-2) to TRBJ1-4; D is unclear. This CDR3 is 14 amino acids long. The germline gives CDR1 LGHDT, CDR2 YNNKEL (reference sequence). V lost 0 bases, J lost 5 bases, and 7 bases lay in between. The chain's CDR3 is CASSQDQRNEKLFF. Here the CDR3 DNA reads TGTGCCAGCAGCCAAGATCAGAGGAATGAAAAACTGTTTTTT.

The chain is built from TRBV7-9 and TRBJ1-5, with D uncertain. Germline CDR1 is SEHNR and CDR2 is FQNEAQ (reference sequence). The germline V and J ends were trimmed by 5 bases and 9 bases, with 23 bases remaining between them. The CDR3 runs to 16 residues. In DNA form, the CDR3 reads TGTGCCAGCAGCGCAGGAAAAGGGCCCCGCGAGGGGCCCCAGCATTTT. It translates to CASSAGKGPREGPQHF.

V is TRBV6-5 and J is TRBJ2-2; D may be TRBD2 (5 bases). Germline CDR1 and CDR2: MNHEY and SVGAGI. V dropped 8 bases and J dropped 0 bases, with 10 bases sitting between them. There are 14 residues in the CDR3. CDR3 DNA sequence: TGTGCCAGCCTGTTACTAGCGAACACCGGGGAGCTGTTTTTT. It codes for CASLLLANTGELFF.

In its sample, this clone was seen once. V and J are TRBV5-1 and TRBJ1-5; D is possibly TRBD1 (6 bases). CDR1 is SGHRS, CDR2 YFSETQ, per germline. This CDR3 has 14 residues. Trimming removed 1 base at V and 7 bases at J, with 12 bases between. The CDR3, as DNA: TGCGCCAGCAGCTTGTGGGCAGGGGAACAGCCCCAGCATTTT. As protein: CASSLWAGEQPQHF. Looking up the rest from reference TRBV5-1 and TRBJ1-5 gives the full variable domain: KAGVTQTPRYLIKTRGQQVTLSCSPISGHRSVSWYQQTPGQGLQFLFEYFSETQRNKGNFPGRFSGRQFSNSRSEMNVSTLELGDSALYLCASSLWAGEQPQHFGDGTRLSIL.

J is TRBJ1-4 and V is TRBV7-9; the match to TRBD1 covers 8 bases. The V segment lost 7 bases and the J segment 10 bases; nucleotides outside the gene matches: 11. Germline V gene lookup returns CDR1 SEHNR and CDR2 FQNEAQ (reference sequence). The length of the CDR3 is 14 residues. The CDR3 spells CASIGQGQGGKLFF. The CDR3 bases are TGTGCCAGCATAGGACAGGGCCAGGGAGGAAAACTGTTTTTT.

This chain joins TRBV9 and TRBJ2-7, with D unclear. The CDR3 runs to 14 residues. Trimming took off 4 bases at V and 6 bases at J, with 17 bases between the two ends. Germline V gene sequence: CDR1 SGDLS, CDR2 YYNGEE. Here the CDR3 DNA reads TGTGCCAGCAGCCCGAGTGTGGCTCCAGGCGAGCAGTACTTC. This gives the protein CASSPSVAPGEQYF.

The V and J genes are TRBV5-4 and TRBJ2-1; D may be TRBD1 (5 bases). Trimming took off 1 base at V and 4 bases at J, with 12 bases between the two ends. Germline V lookup: CDR1 SGHNT, CDR2 YYREEE (reference sequence). The CDR3 has 15 amino acids. CDR3 nucleotide sequence: TGTGCCAGCAGCTTGTCTGACAGCAGGTACAATGAGCAGTTCTTC. It codes for CASSLSDSRYNEQFF.

The rearrangement links TRBV30 to TRBJ2-7, with TRBD1 matching 12 bases. Germline V gives CDR1 GTSNPN, CDR2 SVGIG (reference sequence). This CDR3 spans 14 amino acids. With 4 bases clipped from V and 6 bases from J, the junction kept 7 bases outside the gene matches. For the CDR3, the DNA is TGTGCCTGGACCCGGGACAGGGGGCACAGCGAGCAGTACTTC. Amino acid sequence: CAWTRDRGHSEQYF.

V usage is TRBV29-1 and J usage is TRBJ2-7, with 14 bases aligning to TRBD2. The CDR3 consists of 15 residues. The germline V gene has CDR1 SQVTM and CDR2 ANQGSEA. The ends lost 4 bases at V and 4 bases at J; junction bases unmatched: 6. In DNA form, the CDR3 reads TGCAGCGTTGCCGGGACTAGCGGGAGAACATACGAGCAGTACTTC. This encodes CSVAGTSGRTYEQYF.

The rearrangement links TRBV14 to TRBJ2-3; no reliable D call. Trimming shortened V by 0 bases and J by 0 bases, and 19 bases separated the two germline ends. CDR3 size: 19 residues. Germline V gives CDR1 SGHDN, CDR2 FVKESK. Written as DNA, the CDR3 is TGTGCCAGCAGCCAAGATCCAACCCCGTTTGCTACTAGCACAGATACGCAGTATTTT. It codes for CASSQDPTPFATSTDTQYF.